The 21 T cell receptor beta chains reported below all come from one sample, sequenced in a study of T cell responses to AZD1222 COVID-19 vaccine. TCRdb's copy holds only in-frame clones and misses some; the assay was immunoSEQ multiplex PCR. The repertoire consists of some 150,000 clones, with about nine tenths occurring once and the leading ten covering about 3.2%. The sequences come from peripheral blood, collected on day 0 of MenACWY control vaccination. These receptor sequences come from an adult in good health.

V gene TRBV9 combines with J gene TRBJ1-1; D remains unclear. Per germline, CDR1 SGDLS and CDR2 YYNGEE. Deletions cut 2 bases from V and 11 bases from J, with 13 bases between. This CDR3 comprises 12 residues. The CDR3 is CASSVYGREAFF. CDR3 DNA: TGTGCCAGCAGCGTTTACGGCCGCGAGGCTTTCTTT.

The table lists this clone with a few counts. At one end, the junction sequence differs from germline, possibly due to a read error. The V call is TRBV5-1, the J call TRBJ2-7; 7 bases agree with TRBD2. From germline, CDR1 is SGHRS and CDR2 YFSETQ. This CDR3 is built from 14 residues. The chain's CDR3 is CASSLASSGGELYF. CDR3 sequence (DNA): TGCGCCAGCAGCTTGGCGTCTAGCGGAGGGGAGCTGTACTTC.

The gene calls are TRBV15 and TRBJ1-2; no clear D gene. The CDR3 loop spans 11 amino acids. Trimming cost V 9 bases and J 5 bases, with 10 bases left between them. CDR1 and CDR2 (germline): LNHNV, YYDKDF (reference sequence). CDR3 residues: CATTAGYGYTF. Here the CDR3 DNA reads TGTGCCACGACGGCTGGATATGGCTACACCTTC.

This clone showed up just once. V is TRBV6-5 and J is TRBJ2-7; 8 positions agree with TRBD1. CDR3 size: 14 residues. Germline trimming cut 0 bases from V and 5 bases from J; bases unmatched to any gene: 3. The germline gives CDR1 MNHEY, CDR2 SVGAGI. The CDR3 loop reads CASSYSIQGDEQYF. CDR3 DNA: TGTGCCAGCAGTTACTCAATACAGGGGGACGAGCAGTACTTC.

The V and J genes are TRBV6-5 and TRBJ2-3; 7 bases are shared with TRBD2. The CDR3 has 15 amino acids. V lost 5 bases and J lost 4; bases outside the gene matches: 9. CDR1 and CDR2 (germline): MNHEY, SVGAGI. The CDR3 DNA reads TGTGCCAGCAGTCTTATAGCGGGTGGGGCAGATACGCAGTATTTT. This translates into CASSLIAGGADTQYF.

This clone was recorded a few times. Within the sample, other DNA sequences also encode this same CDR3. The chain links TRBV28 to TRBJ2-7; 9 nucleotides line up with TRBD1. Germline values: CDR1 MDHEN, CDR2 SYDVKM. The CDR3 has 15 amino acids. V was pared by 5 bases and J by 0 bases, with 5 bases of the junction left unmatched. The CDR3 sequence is CASSPPGQGSYEQYF. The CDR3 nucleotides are TGTGCCAGCAGTCCACCGGGACAGGGCTCCTACGAGCAGTACTTC.

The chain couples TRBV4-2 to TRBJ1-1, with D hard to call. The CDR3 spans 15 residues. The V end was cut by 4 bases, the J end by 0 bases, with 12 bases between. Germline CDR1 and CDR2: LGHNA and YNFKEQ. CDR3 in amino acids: CASSRGEGLNTEAFF. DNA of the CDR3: TGTGCCAGCAGCCGAGGCGAAGGGCTGAACACTGAAGCTTTCTTT.

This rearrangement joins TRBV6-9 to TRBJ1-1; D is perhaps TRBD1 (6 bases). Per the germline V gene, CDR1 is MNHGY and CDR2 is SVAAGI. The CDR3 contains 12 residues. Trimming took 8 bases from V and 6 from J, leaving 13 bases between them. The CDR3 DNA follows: TGTGCCAGCCGAGGGGGGGGTGCTGAAGCTTTCTTT. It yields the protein CASRGGGAEAFF.

CDR3 sequence: CAIETGRREQYF. The CDR3 DNA follows: TGTGCCATCGAAACCGGGAGGAGGGAGCAGTACTTC. The chain has TRBV10-3 and TRBJ2-7; 7 bases map to TRBD2. This CDR3 has 12 residues. Germline V gene lookup returns CDR1 ENHRY and CDR2 SYGVKD. J lost 7 bases, V lost 8 bases, and 8 bases had no gene match.

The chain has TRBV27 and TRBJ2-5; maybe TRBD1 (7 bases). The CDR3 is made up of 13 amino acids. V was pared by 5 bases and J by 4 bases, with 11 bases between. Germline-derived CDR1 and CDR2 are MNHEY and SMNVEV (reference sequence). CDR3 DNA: TGTGCCAGCAGTAGGGGGCGGGGAGAGACCCAGTACTTC. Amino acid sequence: CASSRGRGETQYF.

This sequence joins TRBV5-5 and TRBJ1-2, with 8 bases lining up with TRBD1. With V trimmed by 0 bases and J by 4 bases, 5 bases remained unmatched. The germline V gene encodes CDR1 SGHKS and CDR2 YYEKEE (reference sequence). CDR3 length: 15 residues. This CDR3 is CASSLDAGGGYGYTF. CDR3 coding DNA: TGTGCCAGCAGCTTGGATGCAGGGGGCGGCTATGGCTACACCTTC.

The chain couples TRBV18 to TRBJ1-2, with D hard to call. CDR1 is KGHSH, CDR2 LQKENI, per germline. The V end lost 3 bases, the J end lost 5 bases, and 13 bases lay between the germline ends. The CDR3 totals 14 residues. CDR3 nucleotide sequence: TGTGCCAGCTCACCTTCGACAACTCTGTATGGCTACACCTTC. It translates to CASSPSTTLYGYTF.

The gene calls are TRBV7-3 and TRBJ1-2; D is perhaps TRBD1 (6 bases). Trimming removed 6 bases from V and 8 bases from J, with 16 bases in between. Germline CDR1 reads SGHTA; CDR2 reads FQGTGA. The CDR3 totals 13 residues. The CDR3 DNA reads TGTGCCAGCAGGCCTACAGGGCAGTCAGGCTACACCTTC. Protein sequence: CASRPTGQSGYTF.

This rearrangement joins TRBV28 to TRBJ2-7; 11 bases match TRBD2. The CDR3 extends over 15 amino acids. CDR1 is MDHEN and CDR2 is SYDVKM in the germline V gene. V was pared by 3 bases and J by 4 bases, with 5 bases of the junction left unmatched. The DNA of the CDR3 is TGTGCCAGCAGTTTTGTGGCTAGCGGGAGGTACGAGCAGTACTTC. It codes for CASSFVASGRYEQYF.

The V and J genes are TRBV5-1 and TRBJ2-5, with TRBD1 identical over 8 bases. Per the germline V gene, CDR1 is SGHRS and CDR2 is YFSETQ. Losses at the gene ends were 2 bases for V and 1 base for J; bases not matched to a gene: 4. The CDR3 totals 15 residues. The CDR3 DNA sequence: TGCGCCAGCAGCTTCGGGACAGGAGTCCAAGAGACCCAGTACTTC. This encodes CASSFGTGVQETQYF.

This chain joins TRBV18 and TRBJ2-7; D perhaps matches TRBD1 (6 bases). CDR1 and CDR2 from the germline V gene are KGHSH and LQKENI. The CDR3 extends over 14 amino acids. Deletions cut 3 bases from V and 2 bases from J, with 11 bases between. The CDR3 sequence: CASSPPGVTYEQYF. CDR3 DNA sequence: TGTGCCAGCTCACCTCCAGGGGTAACCTACGAGCAGTACTTC.

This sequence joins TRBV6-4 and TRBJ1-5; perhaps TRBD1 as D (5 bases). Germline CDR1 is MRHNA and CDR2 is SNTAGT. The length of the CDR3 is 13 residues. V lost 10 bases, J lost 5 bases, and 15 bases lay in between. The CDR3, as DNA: TGTGCCACCATCCGTCCGGGGCATCAGCCCCAGCATTTT. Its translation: CATIRPGHQPQHF.

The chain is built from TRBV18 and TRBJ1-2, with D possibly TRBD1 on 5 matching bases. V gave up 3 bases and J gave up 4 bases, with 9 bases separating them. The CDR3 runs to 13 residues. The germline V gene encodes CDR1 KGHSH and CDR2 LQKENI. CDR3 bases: TGTGCCAGCTCACCTAGACAGTCCTATGGCTACACCTTC. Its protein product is CASSPRQSYGYTF.

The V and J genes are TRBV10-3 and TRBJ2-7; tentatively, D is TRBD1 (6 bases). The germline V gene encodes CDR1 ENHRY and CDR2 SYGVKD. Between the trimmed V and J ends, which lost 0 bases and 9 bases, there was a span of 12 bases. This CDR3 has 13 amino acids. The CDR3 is CAISESSDRGQYF. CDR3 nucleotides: TGTGCCATCAGTGAGTCGTCGGACAGAGGGCAGTACTTC.

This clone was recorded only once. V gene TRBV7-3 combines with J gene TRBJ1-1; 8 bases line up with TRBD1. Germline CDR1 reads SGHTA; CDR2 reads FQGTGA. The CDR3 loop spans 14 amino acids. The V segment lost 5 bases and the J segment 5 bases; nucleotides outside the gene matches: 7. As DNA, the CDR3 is TGTGCCAGCAGCCCCCGGACAGGGCTAACTGAAGCTTTCTTT. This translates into CASSPRTGLTEAFF.

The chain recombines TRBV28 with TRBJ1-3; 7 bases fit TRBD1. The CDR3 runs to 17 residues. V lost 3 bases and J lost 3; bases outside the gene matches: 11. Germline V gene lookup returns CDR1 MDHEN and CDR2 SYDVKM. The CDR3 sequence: CASSFRKQGNFGNTIYF. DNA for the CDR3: TGTGCCAGCAGTTTCCGGAAACAGGGGAATTTTGGAAACACCATATATTTT.